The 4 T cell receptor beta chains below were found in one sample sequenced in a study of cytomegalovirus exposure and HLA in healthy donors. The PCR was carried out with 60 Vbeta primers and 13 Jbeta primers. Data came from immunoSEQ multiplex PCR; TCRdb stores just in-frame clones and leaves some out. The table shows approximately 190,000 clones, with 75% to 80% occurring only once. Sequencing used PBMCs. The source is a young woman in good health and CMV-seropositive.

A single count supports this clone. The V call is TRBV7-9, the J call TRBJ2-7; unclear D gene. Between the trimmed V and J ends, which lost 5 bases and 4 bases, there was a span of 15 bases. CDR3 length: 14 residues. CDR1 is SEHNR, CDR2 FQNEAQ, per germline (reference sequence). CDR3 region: CASSTRGGGYEQYF. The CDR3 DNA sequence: TGTGCCAGCAGCACCCGCGGTGGTGGGTACGAGCAGTACTTC.

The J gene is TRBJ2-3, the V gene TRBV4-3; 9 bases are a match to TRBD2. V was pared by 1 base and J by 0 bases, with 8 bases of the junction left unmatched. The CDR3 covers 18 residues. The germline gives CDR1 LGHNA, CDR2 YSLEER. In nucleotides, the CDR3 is TGCGCCAGCAGCCAAGGCTTAGCGGGGGCAGCTAGCACAGATACGCAGTATTTT. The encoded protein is CASSQGLAGAASTDTQYF.

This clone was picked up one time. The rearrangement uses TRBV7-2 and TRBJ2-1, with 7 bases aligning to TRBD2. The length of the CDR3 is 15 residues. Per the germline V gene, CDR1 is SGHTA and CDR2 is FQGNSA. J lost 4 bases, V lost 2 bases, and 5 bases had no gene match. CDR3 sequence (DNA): TGTGCCAGCAGCTTAATCAGCGGGGTATACAATGAGCAGTTCTTC. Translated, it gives CASSLISGVYNEQFF. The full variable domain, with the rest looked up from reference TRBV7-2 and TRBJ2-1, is GAGVSQSPSNKVTEKGKDVELRCDPISGHTALYWYRQSLGQGLEFLIYFQGNSAPDKSGLPSDRFSAERTGGSVSTLTIQRTQQEDSAVYLCASSLISGVYNEQFFGPGTRLTVL.

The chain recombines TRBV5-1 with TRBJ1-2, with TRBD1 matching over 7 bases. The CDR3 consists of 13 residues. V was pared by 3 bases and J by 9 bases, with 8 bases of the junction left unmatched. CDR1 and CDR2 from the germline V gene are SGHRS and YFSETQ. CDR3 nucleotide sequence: TGCGCCAGCAGCTCCGGGACAGCTGATCGCTACACCTTC. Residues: CASSSGTADRYTF.